The clone carrying this T cell receptor beta chain was seen repeatedly, ten times or more. As yet, its antigen is unknown. The CDR3 loop spans 13 amino acids. With 7 bases removed from V and 1 base from J, the gap between germline ends came to 13 bases. Germline lookup yields CDR1 GTSNPN and CDR2 SVGIG (reference sequence). The data derive from a study of CD8 T cells in ankylosing spondylitis. General study points: Several highly homologous variants formed a TCR beta motif that appeared characteristic of ankylosing spondylitis blood. Disease-associated clonotypes exhibited CD8+ identity and were relatively infrequent in peripheral blood.

By quantitative 5'-RACE with molecular barcodes, the TCR beta libraries were made. TCRdb passed the 5' RACE reads through MiXCR, listing each CDR3 protein once. Of fewer than 250,000 distinct CDR3 sequences detected, 10% appear once; the ten largest clones hold less than 3%. V and J are TRBV30 and TRBJ1-1, with D maybe TRBD1 (6 bases). The clonotype comes from a male donor with ankylosing spondylitis or in good health (not recorded which). The sample consisted of blood, either unsorted or a sorted T cell fraction (not recorded which). In DNA form, the CDR3 reads TGTGCCTTCTGGGGGCCCGAGAACACTGAAGCTTTCTTT. It translates to CAFWGPENTEAFF.